The 5 T cell receptor beta chains presented below share a single source sample, sequenced in a study of T cell changes during pregnancy in multiple sclerosis. Method: immunoSEQ multiplex PCR; TCRdb's copy keeps in-frame clones and lacks some. This sample has around 56,000 clones; about nine tenths occur once, and the top ten carry more than 0.3%. Sequenced here: CD4+ T cells from peripheral blood mononuclear cells, sampled in the third trimester of pregnancy. These receptors were collected from a female donor with multiple sclerosis, enrolled in a pregnancy study.

The chain combines TRBV11-1 with TRBJ2-1; TRBD1 matches at 9 bases. The CDR3 extends over 19 amino acids. The germline V gene encodes CDR1 SGHAT and CDR2 FQDESV (reference sequence). V lost 2 bases, J lost 5 bases, and 16 bases stayed unmatched. The chain's CDR3 is CASSLMKRGAGTGNNEQFF. CDR3 DNA: TGTGCCAGCAGCTTAATGAAAAGGGGAGCGGGGACAGGGAACAATGAGCAGTTCTTC.

The chain joins TRBV27 to TRBJ2-2; 7 bases fit TRBD1. Losses at the gene ends were 6 bases for V and 2 bases for J; bases not matched to a gene: 6. The CDR3 contains 15 residues. The germline V gene encodes CDR1 MNHEY and CDR2 SMNVEV (reference sequence). CDR3 in amino acids: CASSKGQPNTGELFF. For the CDR3, the DNA is TGTGCCAGCAGCAAGGGACAGCCAAACACCGGGGAGCTGTTTTTT.

V gene TRBV5-6 combines with J gene TRBJ2-5; tentative D call: TRBD2 (6 bases). Germline values: CDR1 SGHDT, CDR2 YYEEEE. V lost 6 bases and J lost 5, with 14 bases in between. The length of the CDR3 is 13 residues. In DNA form, the CDR3 reads TGTGCCAGCAAGGGACTTGCTGGGGAGACCCAGTACTTC. It yields the protein CASKGLAGETQYF.

The V and J genes are TRBV6-4 and TRBJ1-6; 9 bases align to TRBD1. V shed 0 bases and J 9 bases; nucleotides not matched to a gene: 3. CDR1 MRHNA and CDR2 SNTAGT come from the germline V gene. The CDR3 sequence is 15 residues long. The CDR3 spells CASSDSGQGLSPLHF. The CDR3 nucleotides read TGTGCCAGCAGTGACTCCGGACAGGGGCTTTCACCCCTCCACTTT.

The V call is TRBV18, the J call TRBJ2-7; tentative D call: TRBD2 (5 bases). The V gene lost 5 bases and the J gene lost 3 bases, with 17 bases spanning the gap. The length of the CDR3 is 15 residues. Germline V lookup: CDR1 KGHSH, CDR2 LQKENI. The CDR3 sequence: CASSFRTLGSYEQYF. The CDR3 region has the DNA TGTGCCAGCTCATTTCGTACCTTAGGGAGCTACGAGCAGTACTTC.